One and the same sample provided the 27 T cell receptor beta chains below, sequenced in a study of blood T cell repertoires in COVID-19. Here immunoSEQ multiplex PCR was the method, and the copy in TCRdb shows in-frame clones only, minus some. The table lists about 140,000 clones, 76% of them singletons. Sequenced input: peripheral blood. The receptors derive from a woman of 80 years or more with active or convalescent COVID-19.

This clone was observed once. This chain uses TRBV13 with TRBJ1-5, with D possibly TRBD1 on 6 matching bases. Trimming left V 5 bases short and J 7 bases short, with 18 bases between. This CDR3 has 15 amino acids. Germline values: CDR1 PRHDT, CDR2 FYEKMQ (reference sequence). The CDR3 DNA sequence: TGTGCCAGCAGCATTTCCGGGACAAAATCCCAGCCCCAGCATTTT. The encoded protein is CASSISGTKSQPQHF.

J is TRBJ2-5 and V is TRBV6-2 or TRBV6-3; TRBD2 matches at 11 bases. Germline CDR1 MNHEY, CDR2 SVGEGT. Trimming took 5 bases from V and 1 from J; bases not matched to a gene: 6. This CDR3 is 16 amino acids long. As DNA, the CDR3 is TGTGCCAGCAGTCGACCGGGACTAGCGGTCCAAGAGACCCAGTACTTC. This gives the protein CASSRPGLAVQETQYF.

This rearrangement joins TRBV19 to TRBJ1-2; D gene ambiguous. Germline V gives CDR1 LNHDA, CDR2 SQIVND (reference sequence). Trimming took off 4 bases at V and 2 bases at J, with 5 bases between the two ends. The CDR3 contains 12 residues. CDR3 sequence (DNA): TGTGCCAGTAGTACCCTAAACTATGGCTACACCTTC. Translated: CASSTLNYGYTF.

This sequence joins TRBV7-3 and TRBJ1-2, with D uncertain. The V end lost 1 base, the J end lost 1 base, and 4 bases lay between the germline ends. This CDR3 is built from 13 residues. Germline V gene data show CDR1 as SGHTA and CDR2 as FQGTGA. CDR3 sequence reads: CASSLNNNYGYTF. The CDR3 bases are TGTGCCAGCAGCTTAAACAATAACTATGGCTACACCTTC.

This chain's CDR3 is CASRSIRRGQANYGYTF. The DNA of the CDR3 is TGTGCCAGTAGATCGATCCGAAGGGGACAGGCCAACTATGGCTACACCTTC. The rearrangement links TRBV19 to TRBJ1-2; 8 positions match TRBD1. CDR1 is LNHDA and CDR2 is SQIVND in the germline V gene (reference sequence). The CDR3 sequence is 17 residues long. V lost 6 bases to trimming and J lost 2 bases; unmatched junction nucleotides: 14.

The CDR3 region is CASRQTSKETQYF. The CDR3 DNA is TGTGCCAGCAGGCAGACTAGCAAGGAGACCCAGTACTTC. The chain recombines TRBV6-6 with TRBJ2-5, with TRBD2 matching 7 bases. The CDR3 consists of 13 residues. V dropped 6 bases and J dropped 5; count of bases not matched to a gene: 6. The germline CDR1 and CDR2 sequences are MNHNY and SVGAGI (reference sequence).

A few counts support this clone. The CDR3 DNA is TGTGCCAGCAGTTCCCGACAGACCTACGAGCAGTACTTC. It translates to CASSSRQTYEQYF. This rearrangement joins TRBV6-5 to TRBJ2-7; a weak D match, TRBD1 (5 bases). Per the germline V gene, CDR1 is MNHEY and CDR2 is SVGAGI. CDR3 length equals 13 residues. Deletions cut 4 bases from V and 2 bases from J, with 9 bases between.

The chain joins TRBV5-1 to TRBJ1-2, with 9 nucleotides matching TRBD1. V dropped 0 bases and J dropped 5; count of bases not matched to a gene: 5. This CDR3 has 15 residues. Germline V CDR1 and CDR2: SGHRS, YFSETQ. The CDR3 reads CASSLDGTGIYGYTF. CDR3 sequence (DNA): TGCGCCAGCAGCTTGGACGGGACAGGGATTTATGGCTACACCTTC.

This clone was detected a few times. J is TRBJ1-2 and V is TRBV19; 9 bases agree with TRBD1. CDR3 length: 16 residues. J lost 3 bases, V lost 7 bases, and 12 bases had no gene match. The germline V gene encodes CDR1 LNHDA and CDR2 SQIVND (reference sequence). The CDR3 here is CASKFPWTGAYYGYTF. CDR3 sequence (DNA): TGTGCCAGTAAGTTCCCCTGGACAGGGGCCTACTATGGCTACACCTTC.

As for this clone: Additional DNA sequences in this sample encode the identical CDR3. The rearrangement joins TRBV5-1 to TRBJ2-7; maybe TRBD2 (5 bases). The CDR3 totals 14 residues. The germline V and J ends were trimmed by 2 bases and 0 bases, with 9 bases remaining between them. The germline V gene has CDR1 SGHRS and CDR2 YFSETQ. The DNA for the CDR3 is TGCGCCAGCAGCTTAGGAGGTAGCTCCTACGAGCAGTACTTC. Protein product: CASSLGGSSYEQYF.

The genes are TRBV6-2 or TRBV6-3 and TRBJ1-2, with D perhaps TRBD1 (6 bases). Trimming took off 6 bases at V and 7 bases at J, with 18 bases between the two ends. The germline V gene has CDR1 MNHEY and CDR2 SVGEGT. The CDR3 consists of 14 residues. CDR3 sequence (DNA): TGTGCCAGCAGCCCTCCCCCAGACAGGTCTGGCTACACCTTC. Protein product: CASSPPPDRSGYTF.

This clone came up a few times. The genes are TRBV9 and TRBJ1-4; 8 bases agree with TRBD1. Germline CDR1 is SGDLS and CDR2 is YYNGEE. Unmatched junction bases numbered 13, after V lost 4 bases and J lost 8 bases. The CDR3 has 16 amino acids. Here the CDR3 DNA reads TGTGCCAGCAGCTCAACACCGGGACAGGCCGGGGAAAAACTGTTTTTT. Protein sequence: CASSSTPGQAGEKLFF.

The V gene is TRBV4-3, the J gene TRBJ2-6; TRBD2 matches at 10 bases. The ends lost 0 bases at V and 0 bases at J; junction bases unmatched: 2. This CDR3 spans 18 amino acids. Germline V lookup: CDR1 LGHNA, CDR2 YSLEER. In DNA, the CDR3 is TGCGCCAGCAGCCAAGATTTAGCGGGAGGCTCTGGGGCCAACGTCCTGACTTTC. This translates into CASSQDLAGGSGANVLTF.

V usage is TRBV5-1 and J usage is TRBJ1-4; TRBD1 is a possible D gene (5 bases). This CDR3 is 13 amino acids long. V was clipped by 4 bases and J by 11 bases, with 15 bases between them. Germline V gene lookup returns CDR1 SGHRS and CDR2 YFSETQ. Here the CDR3 DNA reads TGCGCCAGCAGCCCCGGACAAGCCGAGAAACTGTTTTTT. Amino acid sequence: CASSPGQAEKLFF.

The V and J genes are TRBV9 and TRBJ1-2; no clear D. Trimming took off 0 bases at V and 9 bases at J, with 15 bases between the two ends. This CDR3 comprises 14 residues. Germline V CDR1 and CDR2: SGDLS, YYNGEE. The CDR3 reads CASSVARGIESYTF. The CDR3 DNA reads as TGTGCCAGCAGCGTAGCTAGAGGGATCGAGAGCTACACCTTC.

This chain links TRBV7-2 with TRBJ1-2; D remains unclear. Trimming removed 3 bases from V and 8 bases from J, with 19 bases in between. Germline values: CDR1 SGHTA, CDR2 FQGNSA. The CDR3 sequence is 15 residues long. CDR3 sequence: CASSFGYEGRRGYTF. In DNA form, the CDR3 reads TGTGCCAGCAGCTTCGGATACGAAGGGAGGCGAGGCTACACCTTC.

The chain recombines TRBV30 with TRBJ1-1; tentative D call: TRBD1 (5 bases). Germline loops: CDR1 GTSNPN, CDR2 SVGIG (reference sequence). This CDR3 region has 13 residues. V lost 2 bases, J lost 5 bases, and 12 bases lay in between. The CDR3 region is CAWSTGGLTEAFF. The CDR3 DNA reads as TGTGCCTGGAGTACGGGGGGATTGACTGAAGCTTTCTTT.

The rearrangement links TRBV7-9 to TRBJ1-1, with no clear D. The germline V gene encodes CDR1 SEHNR and CDR2 FQNEAQ (reference sequence). V dropped 3 bases and J dropped 8 bases, with 10 bases sitting between them. CDR3 length: 12 amino acids. Here the CDR3 DNA reads TGTGCCAGCAGCTTCCCGACTGGAGAAGCTTTCTTT. Its protein product is CASSFPTGEAFF.

V gene TRBV7-3 combines with J gene TRBJ1-1; D gene uncertain. CDR1 and CDR2 (germline): SGHTA, FQGTGA. V was shortened by 6 bases and J by 4 bases, with 12 bases between the two germline ends. The CDR3 is 13 residues long. CDR3 sequence reads: CASRLGGGTEAFF. CDR3 DNA sequence: TGTGCCAGCAGACTTGGTGGAGGCACTGAAGCTTTCTTT.

The V call is TRBV5-6, the J call TRBJ2-3; maybe TRBD1 (5 bases). V gave up 4 bases and J gave up 6 bases, with 15 bases separating them. The CDR3 is made up of 14 amino acids. CDR1 and CDR2 (germline): SGHDT, YYEEEE. CDR3 region: CASSPEGRADTQYF. The DNA for the CDR3 is TGTGCCAGCAGCCCCGAAGGCAGGGCCGATACGCAGTATTTT. The variable domain in full, completed from reference TRBV5-6 and TRBJ2-3, reads DAGVTQSPTHLIKTRGQQVTLRCSPKSGHDTVSWYQQALGQGPQFIFQYYEEEERQRGNFPDRFSGHQFPNYSSELNVNALLLGDSALYLCASSPEGRADTQYFGPGTRLTVL.

The V and J genes are TRBV6-5 and TRBJ1-2, with a weak D call TRBD1 (6 bases). Germline CDR1 and CDR2: MNHEY and SVGAGI. The germline V and J ends were trimmed by 5 bases and 5 bases, with 12 bases remaining between them. The CDR3 is made up of 13 amino acids. CDR3 sequence: CASSPTGAYGYTF. The CDR3 coding sequence is TGTGCCAGCAGTCCGACAGGAGCATATGGCTACACCTTC.

This clone has just one count. The genes are TRBV18 and TRBJ1-4; D remains ambiguous. Germline loops: CDR1 KGHSH, CDR2 LQKENI. Trimming stripped 2 bases from V and 0 bases from J, with 7 bases between. This CDR3 is built from 15 residues. CDR3 sequence reads: CASSPGSPTNEKLFF. DNA of the CDR3: TGTGCCAGCTCACCAGGGAGTCCAACTAATGAAAAACTGTTTTTT. Full variable domain (remainder filled in from reference TRBV18 and TRBJ1-4): NAGVMQNPRHLVRRRGQEARLRCSPMKGHSHVYWYRQLPEEGLKFMVYLQKENIIDESGMPKERFSAEFPKEGPSILRIQQVVRGDSAAYFCASSPGSPTNEKLFFGSGTQLSVL.

This rearrangement joins TRBV18 to TRBJ2-1; D unresolved. V lost 4 bases and J 0 bases, leaving 10 bases between the germline ends. Germline CDR1 reads KGHSH; CDR2 reads LQKENI. This CDR3 spans 15 amino acids. This CDR3 is CASSLTAGSYNEQFF. Written as DNA, the CDR3 is TGTGCCAGCTCACTCACAGCCGGCTCCTACAATGAGCAGTTCTTC.

The V call is TRBV27, the J call TRBJ1-1; 8 bases match TRBD1. This CDR3 region has 15 residues. J gave up 1 base and V 2 bases, and 3 bases lay outside the gene matches. Germline loops: CDR1 MNHEY, CDR2 SMNVEV (reference sequence). The CDR3 loop reads CASSLRTGKNTEAFF. CDR3 coding DNA: TGTGCCAGCAGTTTACGGACAGGGAAGAACACTGAAGCTTTCTTT.

Comments on this clone: The same CDR3 arises from other DNA sequences in this sample as well. V is TRBV2 and J is TRBJ1-5; TRBD1 might be the D (5 bases). The V and J ends lost 4 bases and 1 base respectively, with 11 bases between them. The CDR3 loop spans 15 amino acids. The germline V gene has CDR1 SNHLY and CDR2 FYNNEI. DNA of the CDR3: TGTGCCAGCAGTGTCGGCAGGGCGAGCAATCAGCCCCAGCATTTT. Translated: CASSVGRASNQPQHF.

J is TRBJ2-7 and V is TRBV5-1; TRBD1 matches at 9 bases. V shed 4 bases, J shed 6 bases, and the junction held 14 bases outside the gene matches. CDR1 and CDR2 from the germline V gene are SGHRS and YFSETQ. The CDR3 covers 16 residues. CDR3: CASSLGVWDRASEQYF. DNA for the CDR3: TGCGCCAGCAGCCTGGGGGTTTGGGACAGGGCTTCCGAGCAGTACTTC. The full variable domain, its missing parts supplied by reference TRBV5-1 and TRBJ2-7, is KAGVTQTPRYLIKTRGQQVTLSCSPISGHRSVSWYQQTPGQGLQFLFEYFSETQRNKGNFPGRFSGRQFSNSRSEMNVSTLELGDSALYLCASSLGVWDRASEQYFGPGTRLTVT.

This clone was counted a few times. The chain has TRBV7-9 and TRBJ1-5, with TRBD1 matching over 7 bases. V lost 5 bases to trimming and J lost 10 bases; unmatched junction nucleotides: 11. The CDR3 spans 14 residues. Germline V CDR1 and CDR2: SEHNR, FQNEAQ (reference sequence). This CDR3 is CASSHGTDAKPQHF. CDR3 sequence (DNA): TGTGCCAGCAGCCATGGGACAGACGCTAAACCCCAGCATTTT.